This TCR beta chain was profiled in a study of monozygotic twins with inflammatory bowel disease. Each donor gave about 2.5 ml of peripheral blood. Each CDR3 protein gets one entry in TCRdb, which reprocessed the 5' RACE reads and gives no DNA. Listed are about 380,000 distinct CDR3 sequences; approximately 2.8% falls within the top ten. The material sequenced was blood. The source is a human donor with ulcerative colitis or Crohn's disease, or a healthy co-twin of an affected twin (not recorded which).

Here the CDR3 reads CASSPRPGLAGGLSSYNEQFF. V and J are TRBV28 and TRBJ2-1; TCRdb outputs TRBD2, but without DNA this stays unchecked. Germline V CDR1 and CDR2: MDHEN, SYDVKM. This CDR3 region has 21 residues.